Listed below are T cell receptor beta chains from one sample, sequenced in a study of T-cell reconstitution after alpha-beta-depleted transplantation in children. TCRdb redid the calling of the PCR reads with MiXCR, one entry per CDR3 protein. The sample includes 200,000 to 250,000 distinct CDR3 sequences, 6.5% to 9% seen only once; the top ten take almost 6.5%. The specimen was PBMCs, mostly from graft donor cells, collected 180 days after TCRalphabeta/CD19-depleted stem cell transplant. The receptors here all came from a male patient aged 10-17 years who had a stem cell transplant for acute lymphoblastic leukemia, so the T cells may come from the graft donor. Both conserved end residues are part of each CDR3. The order of the fields is D gene, J gene, clone size, V gene, CDR3 protein, CDR3 DNA. D genes are given only for firm matches. Expanded clones are given a class, and other clones once, few, many or no size at all.

d_gene: TRBD1; j_gene: TRBJ1-5; abundance: many; v_gene: TRBV10-3; CDR3aa: CAIKDRENQPQHF; CDR3nt: TGTGCCATCAAGGACAGGGAGAATCAGCCCCAGCATTTT
d_gene: -; j_gene: TRBJ2-1; abundance: many; v_gene: TRBV6-2/TRBV6-3; CDR3aa: CASSHPRGGSDEQFF; CDR3nt: TGTGCCAGCAGCCACCCCCGTGGGGGCTCGGATGAGCAGTTCTTC
d_gene: -; j_gene: TRBJ2-7; abundance: many; v_gene: TRBV5-1; CDR3aa: CASSLGVIGSYEQYF; CDR3nt: TGCGCCAGCAGCTTGGGGGTGATCGGTTCCTACGAGCAGTACTTC
d_gene: -; j_gene: TRBJ1-2; abundance: many; v_gene: TRBV5-1; CDR3aa: CASSPQAGVDGYTF; CDR3nt: TGCGCCAGCAGCCCCCAAGCCGGGGTTGATGGCTACACCTTC
d_gene: -; j_gene: TRBJ2-7; abundance: many; v_gene: TRBV15; CDR3aa: CATSSPRTFVYEQYF; CDR3nt: TGTGCCACCAGCAGTCCCCGGACATTCGTCTACGAGCAGTACTTC
d_gene: -; j_gene: TRBJ2-4; abundance: many; v_gene: TRBV3-1; CDR3aa: CASSPEALLNIQYF; CDR3nt: TGTGCCAGCAGCCCAGAGGCCCTCTTAAACATTCAGTACTTC
d_gene: -; j_gene: TRBJ2-4; abundance: many; v_gene: TRBV5-1; CDR3aa: CASSLTPSGGKNIQYF; CDR3nt: TGCGCCAGCAGCTTAACTCCCAGCGGCGGCAAAAACATTCAGTACTTC
d_gene: -; j_gene: TRBJ2-2; abundance: many; v_gene: TRBV4-3; CDR3aa: CASSPRTGANTGELFF; CDR3nt: TGCGCCAGCAGCCCTCGGACGGGAGCGAACACCGGGGAGCTGTTTTTT
d_gene: TRBD2; j_gene: TRBJ2-2; abundance: many; v_gene: TRBV5-1; CDR3aa: CASSFRTSSTGELFF; CDR3nt: TGCGCCAGCAGCTTTCGGACTAGTTCCACCGGGGAGCTGTTTTTT
d_gene: TRBD2; j_gene: TRBJ2-3; abundance: -; v_gene: TRBV6-7; CDR3aa: CARVASGRKFGWWDTQYF; CDR3nt: TGTGCCCGTGTAGCTAGCGGGAGAAAGTTCGGCTGGTGGGATACGCAGTATTTT
d_gene: TRBD2; j_gene: TRBJ2-1; abundance: many; v_gene: TRBV27; CDR3aa: CASSPSSGTTLYEQFF; CDR3nt: TGTGCCAGCAGTCCCTCCTCCGGGACTACGCTGTATGAGCAGTTCTTC
d_gene: -; j_gene: TRBJ2-7; abundance: many; v_gene: TRBV29-1; CDR3aa: CSALGGRNYEQYF; CDR3nt: TGCAGCGCTCTAGGGGGACGGAATTACGAGCAGTACTTC
d_gene: -; j_gene: TRBJ1-2; abundance: many; v_gene: TRBV5-4; CDR3aa: CASSMPGRDYGYTF; CDR3nt: TGTGCCAGCAGCATGCCAGGGAGGGACTATGGCTACACCTTC
d_gene: TRBD2; j_gene: TRBJ2-7; abundance: -; v_gene: TRBV19; CDR3aa: CASSIRRDYYEQYF; CDR3nt: TGTGCCAGTAGTATTCGCCGGGACTACTACGAGCAGTACTTC
d_gene: -; j_gene: TRBJ2-1; abundance: many; v_gene: TRBV29-1; CDR3aa: CSVLQGEQFF; CDR3nt: TGCAGCGTTCTTCAAGGGGAGCAGTTCTTC
d_gene: -; j_gene: TRBJ2-7; abundance: -; v_gene: TRBV3-1; CDR3aa: CATCRSFLEQYF; CDR3nt: TGTGCCACCTGCCGCTCCTTCTTAGAGCAGTACTTC
d_gene: TRBD2; j_gene: TRBJ2-1; abundance: few; v_gene: TRBV7-2; CDR3aa: CASSLDSGGSNEQFF; CDR3nt: TGTGCCAGCAGCTTAGATAGCGGGGGCTCCAATGAGCAGTTCTTC
d_gene: -; j_gene: TRBJ2-6; abundance: many; v_gene: TRBV7-2; CDR3aa: CASSLGGGANVLTF; CDR3nt: TGTGCCAGCAGCTTAGGTGGGGGGGCCAACGTCCTGACTTTC
d_gene: -; j_gene: TRBJ1-1; abundance: many; v_gene: TRBV20-1; CDR3aa: CSAQTGNTEAFF; CDR3nt: TGCAGTGCCCAGACAGGGAACACTGAAGCTTTCTTT
d_gene: TRBD2; j_gene: TRBJ2-7; abundance: many; v_gene: TRBV6-5; CDR3aa: CASSSPRLAEGREQYF; CDR3nt: TGTGCCAGCAGTTCCCCCCGACTAGCGGAGGGTAGGGAGCAGTACTTC
d_gene: TRBD2; j_gene: TRBJ2-5; abundance: many; v_gene: TRBV7-3; CDR3aa: CASSLSGGPQETQYF; CDR3nt: TGTGCCAGCAGTCTTAGCGGGGGGCCCCAAGAGACCCAGTACTTC
d_gene: -; j_gene: TRBJ2-3; abundance: many; v_gene: TRBV3-1; CDR3aa: CASSRATDTQYF; CDR3nt: TGTGCCAGCAGTCGGGCAACAGATACGCAGTATTTT